One and the same sample provided the 17 T cell receptor beta chains below, sequenced in a study of cytomegalovirus exposure and HLA in healthy donors. Researchers ran the PCR with 60 Vbeta and 13 Jbeta primers. Generated by immunoSEQ multiplex PCR, the TCRdb table keeps only in-frame clones and is missing some. The profile covers roughly 120,000 clones, with approximately 70% appearing a single time and roughly 0.9% taken by the ten largest. The material sequenced was PBMCs. The receptors here all came from a woman in her 30s in good health and CMV-seronegative.

The chain is built from TRBV4-3 and TRBJ2-7, with 13 positions matching TRBD2. The CDR3 loop spans 15 amino acids. Germline V gives CDR1 LGHNA, CDR2 YSLEER. Trimming removed 3 bases from V and 1 base from J; junction bases left unmatched: 0. The CDR3 DNA reads as TGCGCCAGCAGCCAGACTAGCGGGGGGTCCTACGAGCAGTACTTC. Its translation: CASSQTSGGSYEQYF.

This chain uses TRBV4-2 with TRBJ1-3; tentative D call: TRBD1 (6 bases). In germline, CDR1 is LGHNA, CDR2 YNFKEQ. V was clipped by 7 bases and J by 3 bases, with 16 bases between them. This CDR3 comprises 15 residues. CDR3: CASTFGDTSGNTIYF. CDR3 nucleotides: TGTGCCAGCACCTTTGGGGACACAAGTGGAAACACCATATATTTT.

This clone has more than one count but fewer than ten. V usage is TRBV6-1 and J usage is TRBJ1-4; 10 bases are shared with TRBD1. J gave up 8 bases and V 7 bases, and 7 bases lay outside the gene matches. Germline-derived CDR1 and CDR2 are MNHNS and SASEGT. There are 14 residues in the CDR3. The CDR3 sequence: CASNFGTGDEKLFF. In DNA, the CDR3 is TGTGCCAGCAACTTCGGGACAGGGGACGAAAAACTGTTTTTT.

The chain joins TRBV5-1 to TRBJ1-1; 8 nucleotides line up with TRBD1. V shed 2 bases and J 0 bases; nucleotides not matched to a gene: 9. Per germline, CDR1 SGHRS and CDR2 YFSETQ. The CDR3 is 17 amino acids. CDR3 loop: CASSFVTGTGMNTEAFF. Here the CDR3 DNA reads TGCGCCAGCAGCTTCGTTACCGGGACAGGCATGAACACTGAAGCTTTCTTT.

The V gene is TRBV5-6, the J gene TRBJ2-7; D possibly corresponds to TRBD1 (6 bases). The germline gives CDR1 SGHDT, CDR2 YYEEEE. The V and J ends lost 2 bases and 5 bases respectively, with 14 bases between them. The CDR3 runs to 14 residues. CDR3 nucleotides: TGTGCCAGCAGCTTACAGGGTTACCTCCACGAGCAGTACTTC. This encodes CASSLQGYLHEQYF. The full variable domain, with the rest looked up from reference TRBV5-6 and TRBJ2-7, is DAGVTQSPTHLIKTRGQQVTLRCSPKSGHDTVSWYQQALGQGPQFIFQYYEEEERQRGNFPDRFSGHQFPNYSSELNVNALLLGDSALYLCASSLQGYLHEQYFGPGTRLTVT.

The gene calls are TRBV5-4 and TRBJ1-2, with 9 bases aligning to TRBD1. This CDR3 has 12 amino acids. V lost 9 bases to trimming and J lost 4 bases; unmatched junction nucleotides: 4. Germline loops: CDR1 SGHNT, CDR2 YYREEE (reference sequence). In nucleotides, the CDR3 is TGTGCCATCCGGGACAGGGTCTATGGCTACACCTTC. This gives the protein CAIRDRVYGYTF. Based on the CDR3 plus reference TRBV5-4 and TRBJ1-2, the full variable domain is ETGVTQSPTHLIKTRGQQVTLRCSSQSGHNTVSWYQQALGQGPQFIFQYYREEENGRGNFPPRFSGLQFPNYSSELNVNALELDDSALYLCAIRDRVYGYTFGSGTRLTVV.

V usage is TRBV27 and J usage is TRBJ1-2; D perhaps matches TRBD1 (5 bases). The germline V gene encodes CDR1 MNHEY and CDR2 SMNVEV (reference sequence). The germline V and J ends were trimmed by 6 bases and 8 bases, with 25 bases remaining between them. The CDR3 is 16 amino acids. The CDR3 spells CASRTTSGTRREGYTF. As DNA, the CDR3 is TGTGCCAGCAGGACTACTTCCGGGACTCGGAGGGAGGGCTACACCTTC.

The chain links TRBV29-1 to TRBJ2-2; tentative D call: TRBD2 (5 bases). CDR3 length equals 12 residues. The V gene's germline CDR1 is SQVTM and CDR2 ANQGSEA. V lost 7 bases, J lost 6 bases, and 12 bases lay in between. The chain's CDR3 is CSALAGSGELFF. Written as DNA, the CDR3 is TGCAGCGCCCTGGCGGGTTCCGGGGAGCTGTTTTTT.

This clone was seen a single time. CDR3 coding DNA: TGCGCCAGCAGTTTCGACACTAACTATGGCTACACCTTC. This encodes CASSFDTNYGYTF. The chain carries TRBV5-1 and TRBJ1-2; D is unresolved. Germline loops: CDR1 SGHRS, CDR2 YFSETQ. Trimming removed 5 bases at V and 0 bases at J, with 8 bases between. The CDR3 is made up of 13 amino acids.

In DNA, the CDR3 is TGTGCCAGCAGTCCGGGACTAGCGGGGCCCCTAGGTACGCAGTATTTT. The encoded protein is CASSPGLAGPLGTQYF. The chain links TRBV5-4 to TRBJ2-3, with TRBD2 matching over 13 bases. V gave up 5 bases and J gave up 8 bases; unmatched junction bases: 11. Germline values: CDR1 SGHNT, CDR2 YYREEE (reference sequence). This CDR3 has 16 residues. Complete variable domain (other parts from reference TRBV5-4 and TRBJ2-3): ETGVTQSPTHLIKTRGQQVTLRCSSQSGHNTVSWYQQALGQGPQFIFQYYREEENGRGNFPPRFSGLQFPNYSSELNVNALELDDSALYLCASSPGLAGPLGTQYFGPGTRLTVL.

The V and J genes are TRBV30 and TRBJ2-4, with TRBD2 identical over 11 bases. Germline trimming cut 1 base from V and 6 bases from J; bases unmatched to any gene: 2. This CDR3 is 14 amino acids long. CDR1 GTSNPN and CDR2 SVGIG come from the germline V gene (reference sequence). DNA of the CDR3: TGTGCCTGGAGTGGGGGGACTAGCGGAAACATTCAGTACTTC. This codes for CAWSGGTSGNIQYF.

The chain recombines TRBV6-5 with TRBJ2-7; 11 bases fit TRBD2. The CDR3 loop spans 14 amino acids. The J segment lost 6 bases and the V segment lost 7 bases, leaving 8 bases of the junction unmatched. Per the germline V gene, CDR1 is MNHEY and CDR2 is SVGAGI. CDR3 loop: CASTETSGVREQYF. CDR3 nucleotides: TGTGCCAGCACCGAGACTAGCGGGGTTCGCGAGCAGTACTTC.

V is TRBV7-2 and J is TRBJ1-1; D is perhaps TRBD1 (5 bases). V lost 3 bases to trimming and J lost 5 bases, with 13 bases between them. The CDR3 extends over 14 amino acids. CDR1 is SGHTA and CDR2 is FQGNSA in the germline V gene. The CDR3 coding sequence is TGTGCCAGCAGCTTCGGGGGGGGTCGGACTGAAGCTTTCTTT. The encoded protein is CASSFGGGRTEAFF.

This chain joins TRBV7-8 and TRBJ1-1, with D unclear. Per the germline V gene, CDR1 is SGHVS and CDR2 is FQNEAQ. The CDR3 runs to 15 residues. Trimming removed 0 bases from V and 0 bases from J, with 8 bases in between. CDR3 protein: CASSLAGRLNTEAFF. Written as DNA, the CDR3 is TGTGCCAGCAGCTTAGCCGGCAGGCTGAACACTGAAGCTTTCTTT.

This clone showed up just a few times. The CDR3 DNA reads as TGTGCCAGCAGTTACGAGAGGGGGAATGAAAAACTGTTTTTT. It encodes CASSYERGNEKLFF. This chain joins TRBV6-5 and TRBJ1-4; tentatively, D is TRBD1 (6 bases). This CDR3 has 14 amino acids. Germline values: CDR1 MNHEY, CDR2 SVGAGI. The V end was cut by 2 bases, the J end by 5 bases, with 9 bases between.

This chain uses TRBV15 with TRBJ1-1; D may be TRBD1 (5 bases). Germline V CDR1 and CDR2: LNHNV, YYDKDF (reference sequence). The V end lost 2 bases, the J end lost 7 bases, and 8 bases lay between the germline ends. The CDR3 runs 12 residues. The CDR3 here is CATSRPDSEAFF. The CDR3 bases are TGTGCCACCAGCAGACCCGACAGTGAAGCTTTCTTT.

This clone was recorded a few times. V usage is TRBV4-2 and J usage is TRBJ1-2, with D possibly TRBD1 on 6 matching bases. Between the trimmed V and J ends, which lost 0 bases and 6 bases, there was a span of 14 bases. Per the germline V gene, CDR1 is LGHNA and CDR2 is YNFKEQ. CDR3 size: 15 residues. The CDR3 loop reads CASSQDLPRGDGYTF. The CDR3 nucleotides read TGTGCCAGCAGCCAAGATCTTCCCAGGGGAGATGGCTACACCTTC.